This T cell receptor beta chain derives from a study of regulatory T cells in long-lasting Graves disease. Worth noting for this clonotype: The antigen is unknown.

Arm-PCR of CDR3 regions and iRepertoire HTBI primers were the basis on which TCR beta libraries were built. Authors' data handling: Among the samples, roughly 61 TRBV and about 15 TRBJ segments were identified. TCRdb re-called the multiplex PCR reads through MiXCR, storing one row per CDR3 protein. Here the V and J calls rest on TCRdb's processing, not on the authors' analysis. The sample has roughly 300,000 distinct CDR3 sequences, 22% seen once. Overall study findings and caveats: Study was limited to peripheral blood, excluding thyroid tissue.

Time point indicated: persistent/refractory GD, antithyroid drugs over 5 years with positive TRAb. Construction of the TCR library relied on RNA isolated from PBMCs. The diagnosis of Graves' disease used American Thyroid Association guidelines. Germline lookup yields CDR1 SGHRS and CDR2 YFSETQ. This CDR3 comprises 14 residues. Trimming shortened V by 6 bases and J by 2 bases, and 15 bases separated the two germline ends. The gene calls are TRBV5-1 and TRBJ2-7; possibly TRBD2 for D (5 bases). This TCR was sampled from a female donor with Graves disease. The sample in question was peripheral blood mononuclear cells (PBMCs), obtained when the disease was refractory, from a patient treated with antithyroid drugs. CDR3 residues: CASTLDNGAYEQYF. CDR3 coding DNA: TGCGCCAGCACCCTAGACAACGGGGCCTACGAGCAGTACTTC.